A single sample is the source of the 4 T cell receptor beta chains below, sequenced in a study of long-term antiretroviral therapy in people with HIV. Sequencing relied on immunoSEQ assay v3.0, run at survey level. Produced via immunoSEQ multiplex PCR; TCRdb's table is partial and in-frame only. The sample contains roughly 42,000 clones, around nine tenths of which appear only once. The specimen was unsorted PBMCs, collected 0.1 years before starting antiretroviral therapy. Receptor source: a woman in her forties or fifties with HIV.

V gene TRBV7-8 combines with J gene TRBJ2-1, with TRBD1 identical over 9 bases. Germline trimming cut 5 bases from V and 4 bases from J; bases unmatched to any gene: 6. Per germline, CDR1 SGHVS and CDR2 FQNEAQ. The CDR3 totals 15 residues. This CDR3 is CASSAWTGEYNEQFF. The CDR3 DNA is TGTGCCAGCAGCGCCTGGACAGGGGAGTACAATGAGCAGTTCTTC. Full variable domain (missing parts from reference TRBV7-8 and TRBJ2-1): GAGVSQSPRYKVAKRGQDVALRCDPISGHVSLFWYQQALGQGPEFLTYFQNEAQLDKSGLPSDRFFAERPEGSVSTLKIQRTQQEDSAVYLCASSAWTGEYNEQFFGPGTRLTVL.

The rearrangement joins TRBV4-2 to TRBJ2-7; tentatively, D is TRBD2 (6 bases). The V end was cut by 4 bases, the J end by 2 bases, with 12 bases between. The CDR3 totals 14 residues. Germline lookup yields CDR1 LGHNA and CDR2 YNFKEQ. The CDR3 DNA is TGTGCCAGCAGCCGTGGGACTTCCCCCTACGAGCAGTACTTC. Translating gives CASSRGTSPYEQYF.

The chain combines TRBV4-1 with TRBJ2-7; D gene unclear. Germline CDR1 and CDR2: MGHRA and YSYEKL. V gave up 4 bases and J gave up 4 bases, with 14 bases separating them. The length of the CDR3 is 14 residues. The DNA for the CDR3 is TGCGCCAGCAGCCCGACGGAGTATTATTACGAGCAGTACTTC. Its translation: CASSPTEYYYEQYF.

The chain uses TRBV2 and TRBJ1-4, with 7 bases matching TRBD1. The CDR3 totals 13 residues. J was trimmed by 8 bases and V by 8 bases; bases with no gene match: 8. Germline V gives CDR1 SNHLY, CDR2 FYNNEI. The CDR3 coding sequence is TGTGCCAGCGGCCGATCAGGGGGGGAAAAACTGTTTTTT. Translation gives CASGRSGGEKLFF.